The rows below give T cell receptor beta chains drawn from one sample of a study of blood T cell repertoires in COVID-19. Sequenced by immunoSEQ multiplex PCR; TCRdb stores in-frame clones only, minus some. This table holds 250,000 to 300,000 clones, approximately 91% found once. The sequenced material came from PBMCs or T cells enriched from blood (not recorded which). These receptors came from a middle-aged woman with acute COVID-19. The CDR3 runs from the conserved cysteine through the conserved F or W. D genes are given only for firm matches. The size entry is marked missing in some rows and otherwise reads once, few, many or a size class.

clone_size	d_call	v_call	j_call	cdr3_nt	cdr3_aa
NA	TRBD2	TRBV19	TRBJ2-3	TGTGCCAGTAGCCGGTCGGGGGTAGCGGGGTTATCTAGCACAGATACGCAGTATTTT	CASSRSGVAGLSSTDTQYF
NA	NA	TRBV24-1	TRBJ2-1	TGTGCCACCAGTGAGGGGGGTAGCAATGAGCAGTTCTTC	CATSEGGSNEQFF
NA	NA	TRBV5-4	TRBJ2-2	TGTGCCAGCAGCTTCTTAGGCGGCACCGGGGAGCTGTTTTTT	CASSFLGGTGELFF
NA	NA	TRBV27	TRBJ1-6	TGTGCCAGCAGTTACGGGGAGTCCTATAATTCACCCCTCCACTTT	CASSYGESYNSPLHF
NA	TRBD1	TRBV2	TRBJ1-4	TGTGCCAGCAGTATACAGGGGTCTAATGAAAAACTGTTTTTT	CASSIQGSNEKLFF
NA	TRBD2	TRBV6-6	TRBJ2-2	TGTGCCAGCAGTCGAATAGCGGGGCTAAATACCGGGGAGCTGTTTTTT	CASSRIAGLNTGELFF
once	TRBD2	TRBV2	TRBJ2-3	TGTGCCAGCAGTAAGAGCGGGGGGATCACGAATACGCAGTATTTT	CASSKSGGITNTQYF
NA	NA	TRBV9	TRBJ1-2	TGTGCCAGCAGCGTAGAGTCAGGGGCAAGCAGAAGTGGCTACACCTTC	CASSVESGASRSGYTF
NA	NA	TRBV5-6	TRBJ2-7	TGTGCCAGCACTGCCGGGACAAATGTCGAGCAGTACTTC	CASTAGTNVEQYF
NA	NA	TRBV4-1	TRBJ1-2	TGCGCCAGCAGCCACGTTAATTCCGGTGGCTACACCTTC	CASSHVNSGGYTF
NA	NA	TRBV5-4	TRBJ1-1	TGTGCCAGCAGCTTGCGGGGGGGGATGAACACTGAAGCTTTCTTT	CASSLRGGMNTEAFF
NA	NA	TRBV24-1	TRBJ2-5	TGTGCCACCAGTGGCCTAGGCGGAGGGGCTGACCGCCAAGAGACCCAGTACTTC	CATSGLGGGADRQETQYF
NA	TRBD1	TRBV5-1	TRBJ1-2	TGCGCCAGCAGCCCGGGGACAGGGAATTTTGGCTACACCTTC	CASSPGTGNFGYTF
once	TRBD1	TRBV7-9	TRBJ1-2	TGTGCCAGCAGCTACACAGGGGGGAAAAACTATGGCTACACCTTC	CASSYTGGKNYGYTF
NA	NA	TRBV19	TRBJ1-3	TGTGCCAGTAGCCCAGGGGCGCGTGGAAACACCATATATTTT	CASSPGARGNTIYF
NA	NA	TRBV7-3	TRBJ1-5	TGTGCCAGCAGCTTACTGACTTTCAATCAGCCCCAGCATTTT	CASSLLTFNQPQHF
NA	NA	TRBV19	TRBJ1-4	TGTGCCAGTAGTACAATTGGGGGAGGGCTTGAAAAACTGTTTTTT	CASSTIGGGLEKLFF
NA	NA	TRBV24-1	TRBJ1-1	TGTGCCACCAGTGGGCAGTCGAACACTGAAGCTTTCTTT	CATSGQSNTEAFF
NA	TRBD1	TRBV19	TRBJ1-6	TGTGCCAGTACGACAGGGGGTTATAATTCACCCCTCCACTTT	CASTTGGYNSPLHF
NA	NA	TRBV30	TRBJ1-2	TGTGCCTGGAGTGTATCTCCTGGACAGCTGGGCTACACCTTC	CAWSVSPGQLGYTF
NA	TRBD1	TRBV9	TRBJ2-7	TGTGCCAGCAGCCGCGGGGACAGGGTGGGGATCTACGAGCAGTACTTC	CASSRGDRVGIYEQYF
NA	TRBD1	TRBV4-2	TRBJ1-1	TGTGCCAGCAGTCTCCAGGGGGGCAACACTGAAGCTTTCTTT	CASSLQGGNTEAFF
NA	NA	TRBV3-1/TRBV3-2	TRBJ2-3	TGTGCCAGCAGCCAAGTGTACGGCGGGGAAAGCACAGATACGCAGTATTTT	CASSQVYGGESTDTQYF
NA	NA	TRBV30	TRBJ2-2	TGTGCCTGGGGAACAGGGACCGGGGAGCTGTTTTTT	CAWGTGTGELFF
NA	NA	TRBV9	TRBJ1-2	TGTGCCAGCAGCCCAACAGGTTACTATGGCTACACCTTC	CASSPTGYYGYTF
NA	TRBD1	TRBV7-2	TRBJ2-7	TGTGCCAGCAGCTTAAGAGGACAGGGAGGCGAGCAGTACTTC	CASSLRGQGGEQYF
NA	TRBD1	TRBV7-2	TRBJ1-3	TGTGCCAGCAGCCTGCCGGGACAGATTTCTGGAAACACCATATATTTT	CASSLPGQISGNTIYF
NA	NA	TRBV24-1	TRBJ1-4	TGTGCCACCAGCTTAGACTCGGTTGGGGAAAAACTGTTTTTT	CATSLDSVGEKLFF
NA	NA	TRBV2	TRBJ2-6	TGTGCCAGCAGTGATTTAGGTCAGGGCAGCTCTGGGGCCAACGTCCTGACTTTC	CASSDLGQGSSGANVLTF
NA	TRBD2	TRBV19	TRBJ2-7	TGTGCCAGTAGTACCTGGACTAGCGGGGGGTTTAGCTCCTACGAGCAGTACTTC	CASSTWTSGGFSSYEQYF
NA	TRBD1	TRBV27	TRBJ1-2	TGTGCCAGCTGGGGACAGGGCAACTATGGCTACACCTTC	CASWGQGNYGYTF
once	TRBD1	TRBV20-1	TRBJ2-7	TGCAGTGCTAGTTGGGACAGGGGTAGTGAGGGGCAGTACTTC	CSASWDRGSEGQYF
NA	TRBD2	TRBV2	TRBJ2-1	TGTGCCAGCAATATACTAGCGGGGTCGCACAATGGGCAGTTCTTC	CASNILAGSHNGQFF
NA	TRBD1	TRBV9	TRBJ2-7	TGTGCCAGCAGCGCAGGGACAGGGGGTTCCTACGAGCAGTACTTC	CASSAGTGGSYEQYF
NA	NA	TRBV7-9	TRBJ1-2	TGTGCCAGCAGCATACTTATTGGCTACACCTTC	CASSILIGYTF
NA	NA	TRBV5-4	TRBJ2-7	TGTGCCAGCAGCCTTCCCGGGGATCTGGGTGAGCAGTACTTC	CASSLPGDLGEQYF
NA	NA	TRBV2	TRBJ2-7	TGTGCCAGCAGTGTTTCGGTCAGAGGCTCCGAGCAGTACTTC	CASSVSVRGSEQYF
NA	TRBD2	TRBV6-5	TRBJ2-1	TGTGCCAGCAGTTGGACTAGCGGCAGCTCCTACAATGAGCAGTTCTTC	CASSWTSGSSYNEQFF
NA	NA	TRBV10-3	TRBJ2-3	TGTGCCATCAGTGATGGGCGGGGCGGAAACACAGATACGCAGTATTTT	CAISDGRGGNTDTQYF
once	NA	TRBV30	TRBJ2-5	TGTGCCTGGACGCTTACCGGGTTGTCACAAGAGACCCAGTACTTC	CAWTLTGLSQETQYF
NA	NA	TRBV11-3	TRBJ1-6	TGTGCCAGCAGCTTCGAGACAGAGAATTCACCCCTCCACTTT	CASSFETENSPLHF
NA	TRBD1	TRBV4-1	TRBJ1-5	TGCGCCAGCAGCGACCGGGACAGGGGGATTCAGCCCCAGCATTTT	CASSDRDRGIQPQHF
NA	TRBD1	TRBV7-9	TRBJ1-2	TGTGCCAGCAGCCCGCGGACAGGATCGTATGGCTACACCTTC	CASSPRTGSYGYTF
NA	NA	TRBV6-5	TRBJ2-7	TGTGCCAGCAGTCCCGAGGCAGCAGAGCAGTACTTC	CASSPEAAEQYF
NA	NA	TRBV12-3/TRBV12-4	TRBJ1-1	TGTGCCAGCAGTCGCACAATGAACACTGAAGCTTTCTTT	CASSRTMNTEAFF
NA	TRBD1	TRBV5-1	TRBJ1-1	TGCGCCAGCAGCCTACAGGGGTCTCTCACTGAAGCTTTCTTT	CASSLQGSLTEAFF